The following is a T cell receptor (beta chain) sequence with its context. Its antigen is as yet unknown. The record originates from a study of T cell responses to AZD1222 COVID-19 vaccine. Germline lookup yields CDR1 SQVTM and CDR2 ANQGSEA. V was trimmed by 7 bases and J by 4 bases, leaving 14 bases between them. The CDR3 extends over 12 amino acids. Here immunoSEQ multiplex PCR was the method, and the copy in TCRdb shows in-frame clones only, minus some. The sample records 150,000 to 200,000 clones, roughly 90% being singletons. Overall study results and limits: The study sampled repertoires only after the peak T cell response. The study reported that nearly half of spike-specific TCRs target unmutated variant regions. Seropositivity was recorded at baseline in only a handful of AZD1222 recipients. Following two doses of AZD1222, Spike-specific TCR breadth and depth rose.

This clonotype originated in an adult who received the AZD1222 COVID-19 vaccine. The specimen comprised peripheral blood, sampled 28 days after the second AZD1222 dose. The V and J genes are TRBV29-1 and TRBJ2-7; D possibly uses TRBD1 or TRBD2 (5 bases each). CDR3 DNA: TGCAGCGCCCTGGGGGAACCTTACGAGCAGTACTTC. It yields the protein CSALGEPYEQYF.